The sequence of this TCR beta chain was determined in a study of T cells in localized non-small cell lung cancer. General study findings and limits: Blood T cell density predicted longer survival; adjacent-lung clonality, shorter. Uninvolved adjacent lung showed the highest T cell clonality, exceeding tumor. Researchers found a median around 57 of the top 100 tumor clones in adjacent lung.

CDR1 is SGDLS and CDR2 is YYNGEE in the germline V gene. Losses at the gene ends were 3 bases for V and 7 bases for J; bases not matched to a gene: 5. The CDR3 has 14 amino acids. With regard to this clone: Antigen specificity is unknown.

Assay: immunoSEQ multiplex PCR; the TCRdb copy retains only in-frame clones and omits some. Of 35,000 to 40,000 clones listed, approximately 90% are singletons. The origin of this receptor is an older female donor with stage I lung adenocarcinoma. The sample here was peripheral blood, taken before any cancer treatment. This chain joins TRBV9 and TRBJ2-2; TRBD2 agrees at 8 bases. CDR3 nucleotide sequence: TGTGCCAGCAGCGGTAGCGGGGACGTCGGGGAGCTGTTTTTT. It codes for CASSGSGDVGELFF.